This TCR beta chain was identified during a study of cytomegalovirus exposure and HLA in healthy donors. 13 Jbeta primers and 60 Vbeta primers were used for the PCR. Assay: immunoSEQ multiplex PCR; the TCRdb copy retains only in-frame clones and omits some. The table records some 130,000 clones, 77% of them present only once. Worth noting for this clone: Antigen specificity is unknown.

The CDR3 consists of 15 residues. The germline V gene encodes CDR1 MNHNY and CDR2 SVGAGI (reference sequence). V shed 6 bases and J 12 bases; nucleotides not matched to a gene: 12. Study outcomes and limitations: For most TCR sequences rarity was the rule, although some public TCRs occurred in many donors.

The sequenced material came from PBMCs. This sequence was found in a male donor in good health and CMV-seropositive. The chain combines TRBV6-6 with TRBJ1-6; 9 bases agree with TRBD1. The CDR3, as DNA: TGTGCCAGCAGGGGTGGGACAGGGCCCTTTGTACCCCTCCACTTT. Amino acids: CASRGGTGPFVPLHF.